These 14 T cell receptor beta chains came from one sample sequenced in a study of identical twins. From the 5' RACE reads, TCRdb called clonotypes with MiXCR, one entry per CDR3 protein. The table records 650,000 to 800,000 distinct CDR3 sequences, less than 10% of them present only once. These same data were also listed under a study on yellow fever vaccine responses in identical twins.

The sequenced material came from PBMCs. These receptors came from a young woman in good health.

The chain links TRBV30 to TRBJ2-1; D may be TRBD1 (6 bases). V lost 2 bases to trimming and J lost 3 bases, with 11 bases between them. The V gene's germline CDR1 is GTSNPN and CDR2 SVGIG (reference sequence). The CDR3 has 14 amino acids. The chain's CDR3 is CAWSNNRDYNEQFF. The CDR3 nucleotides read TGTGCCTGGAGTAACAACAGGGACTACAATGAGCAGTTCTTC. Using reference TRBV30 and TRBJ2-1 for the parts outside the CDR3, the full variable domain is SQTIHQWPATLVQPVGSPLSLECTVEGTSNPNLYWYRQAAGRGLQLLFYSVGIGQISSEVPQNLSASRPQDRQFILSSKKLLLSDSGFYLCAWSNNRDYNEQFFGPGTRLTVL.

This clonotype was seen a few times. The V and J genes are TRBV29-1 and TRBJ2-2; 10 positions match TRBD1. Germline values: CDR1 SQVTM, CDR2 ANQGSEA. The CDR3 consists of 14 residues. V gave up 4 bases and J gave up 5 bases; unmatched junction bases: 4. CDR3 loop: CSVVGTGDTGELFF. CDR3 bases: TGCAGCGTTGTGGGGACAGGGGATACCGGGGAGCTGTTTTTT.

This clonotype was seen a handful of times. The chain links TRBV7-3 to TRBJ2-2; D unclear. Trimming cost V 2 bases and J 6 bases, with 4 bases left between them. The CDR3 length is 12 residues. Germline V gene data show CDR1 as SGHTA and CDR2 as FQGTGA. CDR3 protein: CASSLFSGELFF. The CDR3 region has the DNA TGTGCCAGCAGCTTATTTTCCGGGGAGCTGTTTTTT.

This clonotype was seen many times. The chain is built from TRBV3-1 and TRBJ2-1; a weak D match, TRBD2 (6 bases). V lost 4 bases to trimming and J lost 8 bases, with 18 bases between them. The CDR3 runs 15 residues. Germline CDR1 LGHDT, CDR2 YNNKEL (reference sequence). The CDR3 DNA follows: TGTGCCAGCAGCCGCCGGGGGATCCCTCTCCATGAGCAGTTCTTC. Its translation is CASSRRGIPLHEQFF.

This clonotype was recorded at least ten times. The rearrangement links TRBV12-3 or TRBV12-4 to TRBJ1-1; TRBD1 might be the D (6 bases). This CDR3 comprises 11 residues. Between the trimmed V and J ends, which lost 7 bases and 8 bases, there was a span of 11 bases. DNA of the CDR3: TGTGCCAGCACCATAGACAGGGAAGCTTTCTTT. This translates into CASTIDREAFF.

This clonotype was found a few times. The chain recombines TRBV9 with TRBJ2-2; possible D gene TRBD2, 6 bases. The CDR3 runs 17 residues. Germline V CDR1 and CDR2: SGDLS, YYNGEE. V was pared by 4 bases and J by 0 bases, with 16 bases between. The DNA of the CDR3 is TGTGCCAGCAGCCACGTGGCGGGGTCACCGAACACCGGGGAGCTGTTTTTT. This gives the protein CASSHVAGSPNTGELFF.

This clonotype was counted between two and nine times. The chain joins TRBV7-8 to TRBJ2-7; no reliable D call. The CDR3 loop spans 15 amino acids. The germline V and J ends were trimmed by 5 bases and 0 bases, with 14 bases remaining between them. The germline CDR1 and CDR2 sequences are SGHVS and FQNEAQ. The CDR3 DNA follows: TGTGCCAGCAGCCCCCGGGTTTCCCCCTCCTACGAGCAGTACTTC. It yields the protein CASSPRVSPSYEQYF.

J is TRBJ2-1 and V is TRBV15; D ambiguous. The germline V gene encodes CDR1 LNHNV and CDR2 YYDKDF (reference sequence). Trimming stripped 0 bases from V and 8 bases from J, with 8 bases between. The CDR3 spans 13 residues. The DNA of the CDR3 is TGTGCCACCAGCAGAGATCCTCGGGATGAGCAGTTCTTC. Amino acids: CATSRDPRDEQFF.

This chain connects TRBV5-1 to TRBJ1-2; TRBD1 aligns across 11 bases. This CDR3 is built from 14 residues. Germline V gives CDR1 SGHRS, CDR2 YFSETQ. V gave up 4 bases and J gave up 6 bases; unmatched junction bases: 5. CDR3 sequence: CASSLDRGLNGYTF. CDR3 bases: TGCGCCAGCAGCCTGGACAGGGGGCTAAATGGCTACACCTTC.

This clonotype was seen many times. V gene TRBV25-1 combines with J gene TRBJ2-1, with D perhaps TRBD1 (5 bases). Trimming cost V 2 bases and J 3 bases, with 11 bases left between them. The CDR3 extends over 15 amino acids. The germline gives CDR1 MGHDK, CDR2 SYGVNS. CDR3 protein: CASSETRADYNEQFF. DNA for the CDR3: TGTGCCAGCAGTGAAACCAGGGCTGACTACAATGAGCAGTTCTTC.

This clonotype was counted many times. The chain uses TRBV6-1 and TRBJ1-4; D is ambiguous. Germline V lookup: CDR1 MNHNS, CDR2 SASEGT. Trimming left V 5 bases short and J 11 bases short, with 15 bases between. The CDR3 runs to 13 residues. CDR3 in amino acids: CASSLGLSGKLFF. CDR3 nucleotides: TGTGCCAGCAGTCTAGGTCTATCGGGGAAACTGTTTTTT.

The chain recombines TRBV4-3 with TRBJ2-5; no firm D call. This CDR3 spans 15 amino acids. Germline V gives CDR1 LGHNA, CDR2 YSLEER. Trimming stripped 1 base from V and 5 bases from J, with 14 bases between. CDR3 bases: TGCGCCAGCAGCCAAGGCGCCTCAACTCACGAGACCCAGTACTTC. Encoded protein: CASSQGASTHETQYF.

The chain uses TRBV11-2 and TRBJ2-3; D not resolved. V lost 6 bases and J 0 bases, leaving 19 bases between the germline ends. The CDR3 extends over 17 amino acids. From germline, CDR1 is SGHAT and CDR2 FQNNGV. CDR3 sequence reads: CASRLTSVIPSTDTQYF. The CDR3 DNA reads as TGTGCCAGCAGGTTAACCTCGGTTATACCTAGCACAGATACGCAGTATTTT.

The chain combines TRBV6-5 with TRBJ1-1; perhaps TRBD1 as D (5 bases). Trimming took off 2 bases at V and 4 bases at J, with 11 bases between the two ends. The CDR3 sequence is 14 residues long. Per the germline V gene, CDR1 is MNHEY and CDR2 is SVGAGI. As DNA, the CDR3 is TGTGCCAGCAGTTACGGGGCGAGGGGCACTGAAGCTTTCTTT. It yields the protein CASSYGARGTEAFF.